This TCR beta chain was observed in a study of response to subunit inactivated influenza vaccine. The CDR3 totals 15 residues. CDR1 is SNHLY and CDR2 is FYNNEI in the germline V gene. The junction had 8 bases not matched to a gene; V was cut back by 7 bases and J by 0 bases. Study results and limitations: T cells newly recruited by each seasonal influenza vaccination are few, the authors suggested.

A single record per CDR3 protein comes from TCRdb applying MiXCR to the RT-PCR reads. This sample carries about 620,000 distinct CDR3 sequences, about an eighth of them seen once, and the ten largest clones take roughly a tenth. This clonotype has only a few counts. What it binds is not known. This receptor was identified in a man in his forties or fifties who received an inactivated influenza vaccine. This sample comprised PBMCs from blood, obtained on the day of vaccination. This chain links TRBV2 with TRBJ2-7, with 8 positions matching TRBD1. The CDR3 spells CASTYPGQVSYEQYF. CDR3 bases: TGTGCCAGCACTTACCCGGGACAGGTCTCCTACGAGCAGTACTTC. Together with reference TRBV2 and TRBJ2-7, the CDR3 gives the full variable domain: EPEVTQTPSHQVTQMGQEVILRCVPISNHLYFYWYRQILGQKVEFLVSFYNNEISEKSEIFDDQFSVERPDGSNFTLKIRSTKLEDSAMYFCASTYPGQVSYEQYFGPGTRLTVT.